What follows are 20 T cell receptor beta chains derived from one specimen sequenced in a study of T cell responses to AZD1222 COVID-19 vaccine. Here immunoSEQ multiplex PCR was the method, and the copy in TCRdb shows in-frame clones only, minus some. The sample contains roughly 170,000 clones, 94% of which appear only once. The input for sequencing was peripheral blood, taken 28 days after the second AZD1222 dose. These receptor sequences come from an adult who received the AZD1222 COVID-19 vaccine.

The genes are TRBV14 and TRBJ1-4; D ambiguous. V lost 6 bases and J 8 bases, leaving 22 bases between the germline ends. This CDR3 is built from 16 residues. The germline V gene encodes CDR1 SGHDN and CDR2 FVKESK. CDR3 coding DNA: TGTGCCAGCAGTCGAGGCAGGAGGCTAGGAGGAGAAAAACTGTTTTTT. This encodes CASSRGRRLGGEKLFF.

The chain couples TRBV4-3 to TRBJ1-6; D gene uncertain. The germline V gene encodes CDR1 LGHNA and CDR2 YSLEER. V was trimmed by 0 bases and J by 0 bases, leaving 12 bases between them. There are 18 residues in the CDR3. As DNA, the CDR3 is TGCGCCAGCAGCCAAGAAAGAGTCAGCAGCTCCTATAATTCACCCCTCCACTTT. It is translated as CASSQERVSSSYNSPLHF.

V gene TRBV5-1 combines with J gene TRBJ2-1, with TRBD2 identical over 12 bases. Germline CDR1 and CDR2: SGHRS and YFSETQ. After removal of 9 bases from V and 2 bases from J, the junction contained 6 bases not matched to a gene. There are 15 residues in the CDR3. This CDR3 reads CATRWTSGAYNEQFF. CDR3 bases: TGCGCCACCCGATGGACTAGCGGGGCCTACAATGAGCAGTTCTTC.

V usage is TRBV6-2 or TRBV6-3 and J usage is TRBJ1-6, with 7 bases lining up with TRBD1. Trimming at V came to 0 bases and at J to 6 bases, leaving 11 bases not matched to a gene. CDR1 and CDR2 from the germline V gene are MNHEY and SVGEGT. The CDR3 is 18 amino acids. The CDR3, as DNA: TGTGCCAGCAGTTACTCAGGTGTTGCAGGGGGATTTAATTCACCCCTCCACTTT. Residues: CASSYSGVAGGFNSPLHF.

The chain employs TRBV5-4 and TRBJ2-2, with 10 bases lining up with TRBD1. There are 15 residues in the CDR3. Germline V CDR1 and CDR2: SGHNT, YYREEE (reference sequence). V shed 2 bases and J 7 bases; nucleotides not matched to a gene: 5. This CDR3 reads CASSFRQGADGELFF. The CDR3 region has the DNA TGTGCCAGCAGCTTTAGACAGGGGGCTGACGGGGAGCTGTTTTTT.

This sequence joins TRBV4-2 and TRBJ2-1; D not certain. This CDR3 has 17 amino acids. In germline, CDR1 is LGHNA, CDR2 YNFKEQ. Between the trimmed V and J ends, which lost 0 bases and 6 bases, there was a span of 18 bases. CDR3 amino acids: CASSQDRRAAPGNEQFF. The CDR3 DNA reads as TGTGCCAGCAGCCAAGATCGCCGGGCGGCCCCCGGCAATGAGCAGTTCTTC.

The genes are TRBV10-3 and TRBJ1-1, with D maybe TRBD1 (5 bases). The CDR3 runs 16 residues. V was shortened by 3 bases and J by 4 bases, with 18 bases between the two germline ends. CDR1 is ENHRY, CDR2 SYGVKD, per germline. The CDR3 sequence: CAISDYDRRFLTEAFF. The CDR3 bases are TGTGCCATCAGTGACTACGACAGACGCTTTCTCACTGAAGCTTTCTTT.

The gene calls are TRBV18 and TRBJ2-7; TRBD2 matches at 13 bases. This CDR3 contains 16 residues. Germline-derived CDR1 and CDR2 are KGHSH and LQKENI. The V and J ends lost 4 bases and 2 bases, in that order; junction bases with no gene match: 5. As DNA, the CDR3 is TGTGCCAGCTCACAGGGACTAGCGGGATCTACCTACGAGCAGTACTTC. This gives the protein CASSQGLAGSTYEQYF. Complete variable domain (other parts from reference TRBV18 and TRBJ2-7): NAGVMQNPRHLVRRRGQEARLRCSPMKGHSHVYWYRQLPEEGLKFMVYLQKENIIDESGMPKERFSAEFPKEGPSILRIQQVVRGDSAAYFCASSQGLAGSTYEQYFGPGTRLTVT.

J is TRBJ1-4 and V is TRBV9, with D possibly TRBD1 on 5 matching bases. CDR3 length: 14 amino acids. V was trimmed by 0 bases and J by 4 bases, leaving 7 bases between them. From germline, CDR1 is SGDLS and CDR2 YYNGEE. In DNA, the CDR3 is TGTGCCAGCAGCGTAGGACAGTATAATGAAAAACTGTTTTTT. As protein: CASSVGQYNEKLFF.

V usage is TRBV20-1 and J usage is TRBJ1-2; the D gene is possibly TRBD1 (5 bases). Per germline, CDR1 DFQATT and CDR2 SNEGSKA (reference sequence). V gave up 3 bases and J gave up 8 bases, with 16 bases separating them. The CDR3 contains 13 residues. For the CDR3, the DNA is TGCAGTGCTAGTAGGGGACGCCGTACCGGCTACACCTTC. Encoded protein: CSASRGRRTGYTF.

This clone occurred once. The V gene is TRBV7-3, the J gene TRBJ2-3; 7 bases are shared with TRBD2. The ends lost 6 bases at V and 0 bases at J; junction bases unmatched: 3. This CDR3 region has 14 residues. CDR1 and CDR2 from the germline V gene are SGHTA and FQGTGA. Here the CDR3 reads CASSRGGSTDTQYF. DNA of the CDR3: TGTGCCAGCAGTCGCGGGGGTAGCACAGATACGCAGTATTTT.

The rearrangement links TRBV5-4 to TRBJ2-5, with 8 positions matching TRBD1. Germline trimming cut 4 bases from V and 2 bases from J; bases unmatched to any gene: 13. This CDR3 region has 17 residues. Germline V gives CDR1 SGHNT, CDR2 YYREEE (reference sequence). CDR3 protein: CASSRGGGTGKQETQYF. The CDR3 bases are TGTGCCAGCAGCAGGGGCGGCGGGACAGGAAAACAAGAGACCCAGTACTTC.

The rearrangement links TRBV20-1 to TRBJ2-1, with D possibly matching TRBD1 (7 bases). Trimming stripped 3 bases from V and 4 bases from J, with 16 bases between. Germline CDR1 is DFQATT and CDR2 is SNEGSKA (reference sequence). CDR3 size: 15 residues. The CDR3 spells CSASGGGVLYNEQFF. The CDR3 DNA sequence: TGCAGTGCTAGTGGAGGGGGCGTATTATACAATGAGCAGTTCTTC.

The chain recombines TRBV27 with TRBJ1-6; D is ambiguous. V lost 5 bases and J lost 0, with 5 bases in between. The CDR3 has 14 amino acids. Per germline, CDR1 MNHEY and CDR2 SMNVEV (reference sequence). The CDR3 loop is CASSGLSYNSPLHF. DNA of the CDR3: TGTGCCAGCAGTGGTCTCTCCTATAATTCACCCCTCCACTTT.

This sequence joins TRBV10-3 and TRBJ2-7; D possibly corresponds to TRBD1 (6 bases). Looked up from germline, CDR1 is ENHRY and CDR2 is SYGVKD. Between the trimmed V and J ends, which lost 4 bases and 1 base, there was a span of 11 bases. The CDR3 is 14 residues long. As DNA, the CDR3 is TGTGCCATCAGTGGGACAGTTCAATCCTACGAGCAGTACTTC. Translation gives CAISGTVQSYEQYF.

The genes are TRBV12-3 or TRBV12-4 and TRBJ1-2, with unresolved D. This CDR3 region has 12 residues. V dropped 1 base and J dropped 8 bases, with 8 bases sitting between them. Here the CDR3 reads CASSLGGWGYTF. The CDR3 bases are TGTGCCAGCAGTTTAGGGGGTTGGGGCTACACCTTC.

The CDR3 loop is CSVGTGVNYGYTF. The CDR3 coding sequence is TGCAGCGTGGGGACAGGGGTTAACTATGGCTACACCTTC. The chain links TRBV29-1 to TRBJ1-2, with 10 bases identical to TRBD1. Per germline, CDR1 SQVTM and CDR2 ANQGSEA. V shed 6 bases and J 1 base; nucleotides not matched to a gene: 2. The CDR3 consists of 13 residues.

The rearrangement joins TRBV28 to TRBJ1-2, with 9 bases matching TRBD1. From germline, CDR1 is MDHEN and CDR2 SYDVKM. This CDR3 region has 16 residues. Losses at the gene ends were 2 bases for V and 8 bases for J; bases not matched to a gene: 12. The chain's CDR3 is CASSLTGQGRAEGYTF. CDR3 coding DNA: TGTGCCAGCAGTTTAACGGGACAGGGTCGGGCGGAAGGCTACACCTTC.

The chain employs TRBV9 and TRBJ2-5, with 8 bases lining up with TRBD2. Germline V lookup: CDR1 SGDLS, CDR2 YYNGEE. The V segment lost 3 bases and the J segment 5 bases; nucleotides outside the gene matches: 6. The CDR3 length is 14 residues. CDR3 in DNA: TGTGCCAGCAGCGCCGGGACTAGTCAGGAGACCCAGTACTTC. Translated: CASSAGTSQETQYF.

The chain carries TRBV30 and TRBJ1-1, with 8 bases identical to TRBD1. The germline V gene has CDR1 GTSNPN and CDR2 SVGIG (reference sequence). The CDR3 loop spans 12 amino acids. J lost 6 bases, V lost 3 bases, and 3 bases had no gene match. The CDR3 loop reads CAWRETGAEAFF. The CDR3 DNA reads TGTGCCTGGAGGGAGACAGGGGCTGAAGCTTTCTTT.